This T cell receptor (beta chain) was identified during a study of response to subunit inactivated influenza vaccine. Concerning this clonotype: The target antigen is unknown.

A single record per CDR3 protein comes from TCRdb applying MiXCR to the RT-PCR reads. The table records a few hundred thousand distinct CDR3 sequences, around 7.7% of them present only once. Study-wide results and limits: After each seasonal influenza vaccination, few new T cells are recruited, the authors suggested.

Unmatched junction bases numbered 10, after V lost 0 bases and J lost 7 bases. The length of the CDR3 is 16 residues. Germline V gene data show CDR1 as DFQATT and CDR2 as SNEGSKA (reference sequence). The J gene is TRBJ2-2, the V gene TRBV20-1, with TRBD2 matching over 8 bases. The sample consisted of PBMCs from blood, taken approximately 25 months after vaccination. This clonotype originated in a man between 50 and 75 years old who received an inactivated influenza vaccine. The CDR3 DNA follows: TGCAGTGCTAGAGATACTGGGCGGGAGGCTGTCGGGGAGCTGTTTTTT. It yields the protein CSARDTGREAVGELFF.